This TCR beta chain was identified in a study of regulatory T cells in long-lasting Graves disease. The wider study: Treatment with antithyroid drugs for over 5 years, together with positive TSH receptor antibodies, meant persistent Graves' disease.

CDR3 regions were amplified by Arm-PCR using iRepertoire HTBI primers to build TCR beta libraries. TCRdb ran MiXCR on the multiplex PCR reads and lists one entry per CDR3 protein. The top ten hold less than 9% of the sample, which has some 470,000 distinct CDR3 sequences, under 25% seen once. This clonotype has only a few counts. Time point reported: persistent/refractory GD, antithyroid drugs over 5 years with positive TRAb. PBMC RNA served as the TCR library source. CDR1 and CDR2 (germline): SGHDT, YYEEEE. Trimming took off 6 bases at V and 2 bases at J, with 10 bases between the two ends. This CDR3 spans 13 amino acids.

This specimen was peripheral blood mononuclear cells (PBMCs), taken when the disease was refractory, from a patient treated with antithyroid drugs. The chain employs TRBV5-6 and TRBJ2-3; no definite D call. This TCR came from a female donor with Graves disease. CDR3 nucleotides: TGTGCCAGCACCCAGGACCACACAGATACGCAGTATTTT. Its translation: CASTQDHTDTQYF.